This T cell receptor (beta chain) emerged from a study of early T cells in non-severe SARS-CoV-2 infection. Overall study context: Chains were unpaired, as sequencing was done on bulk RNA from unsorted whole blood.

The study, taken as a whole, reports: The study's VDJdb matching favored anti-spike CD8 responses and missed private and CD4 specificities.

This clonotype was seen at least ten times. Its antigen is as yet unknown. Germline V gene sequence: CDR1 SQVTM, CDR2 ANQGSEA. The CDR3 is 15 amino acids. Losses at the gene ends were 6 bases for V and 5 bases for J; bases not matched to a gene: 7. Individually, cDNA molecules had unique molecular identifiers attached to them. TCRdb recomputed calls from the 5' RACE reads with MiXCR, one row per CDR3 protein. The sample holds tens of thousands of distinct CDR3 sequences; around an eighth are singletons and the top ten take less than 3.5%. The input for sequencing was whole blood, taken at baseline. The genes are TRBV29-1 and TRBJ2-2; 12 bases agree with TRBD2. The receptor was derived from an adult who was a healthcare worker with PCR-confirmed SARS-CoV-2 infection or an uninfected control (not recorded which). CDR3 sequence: CSVKTSGGLTGELFF. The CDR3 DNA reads TGCAGCGTGAAAACTAGCGGGGGGCTGACCGGGGAGCTGTTTTTT.